These 2 T cell receptor beta chains share one sample of origin, sequenced in a study of early T cells in non-severe SARS-CoV-2 infection. One entry per CDR3 protein results from TCRdb running MiXCR on the 5' RACE reads. The data show about 92,000 distinct CDR3 sequences, approximately 17% seen once. The source material was whole blood. All receptors come from an adult who was a healthcare worker with PCR-confirmed SARS-CoV-2 infection or an uninfected control (not recorded which).

Worth noting for this clonotype: Being one base from a much bigger clone, this may be a read error. This chain uses TRBV12-3 or TRBV12-4 with TRBJ2-7; D possibly corresponds to TRBD1 (7 bases). Trimming removed 6 bases at V and 3 bases at J, with 15 bases between. The CDR3 covers 14 residues. The CDR3 bases are TGTGCCAGCAGGTCCGACAGGGACTTCTACGAGCAGTACTTC. This sequence encodes CASRSDRDFYEQYF.

V usage is TRBV7-2 and J usage is TRBJ1-1, with D hard to call. Germline V gene data show CDR1 as SGHTA and CDR2 as FQGNSA. Trimming pared 1 base from V and 8 bases from J, leaving 8 bases between. The CDR3 contains 12 residues. Here the CDR3 reads CASSLGTYEAFF. As DNA, the CDR3 is TGTGCCAGCAGCTTAGGGACGTACGAAGCTTTCTTT.